This TCR beta chain was retrieved from a study of T cell responses to AZD1222 COVID-19 vaccine. A word on this clone: Its specificity is not known.

The repertoire was sequenced with immunoSEQ multiplex PCR; TCRdb's copy has only in-frame clones and lacks some. The profile shows under 150,000 clones, 85% to 95% of them singletons. General study results and limits: Sampling captured repertoires only after the peak T cell response. The span of vaccine-associated CD4 TCRs extended across spike, with dominance at 160-218 and 743-854. A rise in Spike-specific TCR breadth and depth followed two AZD1222 doses. Donors were mostly white British, more females; clonal diversity possibly underestimated.

Germline CDR1 is SGDLS and CDR2 is YYNGEE. The CDR3 runs to 15 residues. V shed 0 bases and J shed 2 bases, with 9 bases lying between them. The receptor was derived from an adult in good health. The starting material was peripheral blood, obtained on day 0 of AZD1222 vaccination. This chain links TRBV9 with TRBJ2-1, with D unresolved. The CDR3 DNA sequence: TGTGCCAGCAGCGTAGGCCTGAACACCTACAATGAGCAGTTCTTC. Translation gives CASSVGLNTYNEQFF.